This T cell receptor beta chain comes out of a study of blood T cell repertoires in COVID-19. Whole-study context: In each case, the material was cDNA or gDNA derived from T cells, B-cell-depleted T cells, or PBMCs.

The CDR3 sequence is 15 residues long. The trim removed 7 bases at V and 8 bases at J, leaving 6 bases unmatched. Per germline, CDR1 SNHLY and CDR2 FYNNEI. Some clones are missing from TCRdb's copy, which holds only in-frame ones; the method was immunoSEQ multiplex PCR. Of approximately 210,000 clones detected, about nine tenths appear once; the ten largest clones hold 4.8%. This receptor was obtained from a woman aged 40 to 50 with acute or convalescent COVID-19. Sequencing input: peripheral blood. V gene TRBV2 combines with J gene TRBJ2-1; 15 positions agree with TRBD2. The CDR3 is CASKEGLAGGYEQFF. In DNA form, the CDR3 reads TGTGCCAGCAAAGAGGGACTAGCGGGGGGCTATGAGCAGTTCTTC.